This is a list of T cell receptor beta chains from one sample in a study of memory CD4+ T cells and cytomegalovirus serostatus. Sequencing used immunoSEQ multiplex PCR; TCRdb keeps in-frame clones, though not all of them. The data contain tens of thousands of clones, around 80% of them singletons. Sample: memory CD4+ T cells from blood. Every receptor here comes from an adult in good health and CMV-seronegative. Each CDR3 is given with its conserved first and last residue.

V gene: TRBV10-3
CDR3 protein: CAIRGTSGRAGELFF

V gene: TRBV11-2
CDR3 protein: CASSNDRSETQYF

V gene: TRBV6-1
CDR3 protein: CASSDESESVQYF

V gene: TRBV30
CDR3 protein: CAWSVRGRETQYF

V gene: TRBV13
CDR3 protein: CASSWSSGRARRETQYF

V gene: TRBV27
CDR3 protein: CASSFSGALNTGELFF

V gene: TRBV6-6
CDR3 protein: CASSYKVTTEAFF

V gene: TRBV5-4
CDR3 protein: CASRSGASKSGTEAFF

V gene: TRBV4-3
CDR3 protein: CASSQDGLPYSTDTQYF

V gene: TRBV12-5
CDR3 protein: CASGLVSGQPGNTIYF

V gene: TRBV19
CDR3 protein: CASSRGKHAETQYF

V gene: TRBV9
CDR3 protein: CASSVGHKHYEQYF

V gene: TRBV27
CDR3 protein: CASSLRPSETQYF

V gene: TRBV7-2
CDR3 protein: CASSLRIRDDVLTF

V gene: TRBV7-9
CDR3 protein: CASSLASKEAFF

V gene: TRBV2
CDR3 protein: CASSGFGRDSPLHF

V gene: TRBV5-1
CDR3 protein: CASSLRYGTVNTEAFF

V gene: TRBV4-2
CDR3 protein: CASSQRTGGYEKLFF

V gene: TRBV7-2
CDR3 protein: CASSLGGSAGVVGDTQYF

V gene: TRBV10-2
CDR3 protein: CASSFGQAQPQHF

V gene: TRBV19
CDR3 protein: CATQLSRAPGYGYTF

V gene: TRBV7-9
CDR3 protein: CASSPSSGRAGWQYF

V gene: TRBV12-5
CDR3 protein: CASGLGTYDNEQFF

V gene: TRBV4-2
CDR3 protein: CASSQDQTGTGTQYF

V gene: TRBV20-1
CDR3 protein: CSALGEHGYTF

V gene: TRBV6-5
CDR3 protein: CASSSNRVLNTEAFF